This T cell receptor (beta chain) derives from a study of OX40 agonist ivuxolimab in advanced cancers. The wider study: Partial responses were seen in three patients, one with hepatocellular carcinoma and two with cutaneous melanoma.

Blood samples were obtained at baseline, cycle 4 day 1, and cycle 7 day 1. The germline CDR1 and CDR2 sequences are MGHRA and YSYEKL. V lost 2 bases to trimming and J lost 0 bases, with 13 bases between them. This CDR3 is 16 amino acids long. Data came from immunoSEQ multiplex PCR; TCRdb stores just in-frame clones and leaves some out. This table has some 30,000 clones, about 87% appearing once. The source is an adult with an advanced solid tumor such as melanoma, head and neck, liver or kidney cancer. Material: CD4+ or CD8+ T cells sorted from blood, obtained in a trial of the OX40 agonist ivuxolimab. V is TRBV4-1 and J is TRBJ1-1; weak D call: TRBD1 (6 bases). Here the CDR3 reads CASSQPPGHLNTEAFF. The CDR3 DNA reads as TGCGCCAGCAGCCAACCTCCGGGACACTTGAACACTGAAGCTTTCTTT.